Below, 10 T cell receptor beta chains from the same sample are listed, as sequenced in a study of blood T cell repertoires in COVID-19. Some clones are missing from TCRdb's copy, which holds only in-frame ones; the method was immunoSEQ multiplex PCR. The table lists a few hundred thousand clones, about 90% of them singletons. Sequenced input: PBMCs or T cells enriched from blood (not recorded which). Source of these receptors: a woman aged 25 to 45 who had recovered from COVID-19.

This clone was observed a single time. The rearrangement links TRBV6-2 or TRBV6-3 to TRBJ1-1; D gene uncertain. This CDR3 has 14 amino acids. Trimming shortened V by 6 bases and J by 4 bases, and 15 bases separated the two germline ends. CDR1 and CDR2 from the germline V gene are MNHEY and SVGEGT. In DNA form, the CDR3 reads TGTGCCAGCAGCCCCCTTCCGGGAGGCACTGAAGCTTTCTTT. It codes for CASSPLPGGTEAFF.

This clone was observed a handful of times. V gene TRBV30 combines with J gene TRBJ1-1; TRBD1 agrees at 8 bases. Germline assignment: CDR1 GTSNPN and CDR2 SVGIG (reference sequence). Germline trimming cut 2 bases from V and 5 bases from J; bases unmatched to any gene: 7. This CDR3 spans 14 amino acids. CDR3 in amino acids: CAWSPPTGVTEAFF. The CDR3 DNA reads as TGTGCCTGGAGTCCTCCGACAGGGGTTACTGAAGCTTTCTTT.

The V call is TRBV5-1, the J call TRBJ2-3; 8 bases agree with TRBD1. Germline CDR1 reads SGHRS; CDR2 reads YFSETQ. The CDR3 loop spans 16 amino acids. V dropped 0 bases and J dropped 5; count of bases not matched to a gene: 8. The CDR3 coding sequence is TGCGCCAGCAGCTTGGCCGGACAGGGCCGGGGAGATACGCAGTATTTT. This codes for CASSLAGQGRGDTQYF.

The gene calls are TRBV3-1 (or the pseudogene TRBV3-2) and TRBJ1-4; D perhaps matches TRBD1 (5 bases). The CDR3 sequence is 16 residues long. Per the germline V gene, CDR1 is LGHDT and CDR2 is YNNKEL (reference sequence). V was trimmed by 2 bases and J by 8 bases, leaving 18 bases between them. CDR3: CASSQRGEGGLEKLFF. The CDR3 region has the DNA TGTGCCAGCAGCCAAAGGGGAGAGGGAGGATTAGAAAAACTGTTTTTT.

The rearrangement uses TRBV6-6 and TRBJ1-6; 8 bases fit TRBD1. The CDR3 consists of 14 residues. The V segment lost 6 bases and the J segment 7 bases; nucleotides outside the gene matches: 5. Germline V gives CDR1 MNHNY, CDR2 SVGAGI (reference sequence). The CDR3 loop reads CASRYDRGNSPLHF. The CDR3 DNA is TGTGCCAGCAGGTACGACAGGGGAAATTCACCCCTCCACTTT.

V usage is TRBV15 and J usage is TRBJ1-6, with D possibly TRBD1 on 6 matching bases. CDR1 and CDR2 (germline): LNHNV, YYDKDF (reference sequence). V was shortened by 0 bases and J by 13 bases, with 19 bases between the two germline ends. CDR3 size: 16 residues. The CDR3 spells CATSRDQGQQHWPLHF. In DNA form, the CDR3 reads TGTGCCACCAGCAGAGATCAAGGACAGCAACATTGGCCCCTCCACTTT.

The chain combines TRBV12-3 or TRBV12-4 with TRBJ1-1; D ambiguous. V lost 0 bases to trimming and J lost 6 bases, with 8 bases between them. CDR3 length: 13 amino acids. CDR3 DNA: TGTGCCAGCAGTTTAGCCGCCGGAGCTGAAGCTTTCTTT. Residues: CASSLAAGAEAFF.

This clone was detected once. The CDR3 region has the DNA TGTGCCACGGGACAGGAGGACACTGAAGCTTTCTTT. This translates into CATGQEDTEAFF. The chain recombines TRBV24-1 with TRBJ1-1, with 8 bases identical to TRBD1. V was pared by 10 bases and J by 3 bases, with 3 bases of the junction left unmatched. This CDR3 is built from 12 residues. Per germline, CDR1 KGHDR and CDR2 SFDVKD.

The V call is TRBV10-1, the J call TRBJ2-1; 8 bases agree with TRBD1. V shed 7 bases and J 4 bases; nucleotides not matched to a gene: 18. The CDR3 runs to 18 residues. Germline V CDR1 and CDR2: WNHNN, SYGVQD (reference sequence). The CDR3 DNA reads TGCGCCAGCATTCACAGGGGGAACGCTATCGGGGTGTACAATGAGCAGTTCTTC. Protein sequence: CASIHRGNAIGVYNEQFF.

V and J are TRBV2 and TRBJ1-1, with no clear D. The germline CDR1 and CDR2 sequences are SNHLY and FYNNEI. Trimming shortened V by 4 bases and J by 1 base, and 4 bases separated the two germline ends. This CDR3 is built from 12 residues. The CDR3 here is CASSVRNTEAFF. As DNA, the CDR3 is TGTGCCAGCAGTGTGAGGAACACTGAAGCTTTCTTT. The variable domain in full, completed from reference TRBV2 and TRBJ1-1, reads EPEVTQTPSHQVTQMGQEVILRCVPISNHLYFYWYRQILGQKVEFLVSFYNNEISEKSEIFDDQFSVERPDGSNFTLKIRSTKLEDSAMYFCASSVRNTEAFFGQGTRLTVV.